Following are 19 T cell receptor beta chains from one sample sequenced in a study of blood T cell repertoires in COVID-19. The repertoire was sequenced with immunoSEQ multiplex PCR; TCRdb's copy has only in-frame clones and lacks some. The sample shows fewer than 400,000 clones, roughly 91% of them seen only once. The sample consisted of peripheral blood. These receptors all stem from a woman in her twenties or thirties with COVID-19, enrolled during active disease.

As for this clone: At one boundary the junction diverges from the germline segment, which might be a read error. This rearrangement joins TRBV6-1 to TRBJ2-4; 14 bases fit TRBD2. In germline, CDR1 is MNHNS, CDR2 SASEGT. There are 17 residues in the CDR3. The chain's CDR3 is CASSEATSGGARNIQYF. The CDR3 DNA follows: TGTGCCAGCAGTGAAGCGACTAGCGGGGGGGCCAGAAACATTCAGTACTTC.

The chain joins TRBV20-1 to TRBJ1-5; D uncertain. Trimming took off 3 bases at V and 2 bases at J, with 17 bases between the two ends. CDR1 is DFQATT, CDR2 SNEGSKA, per germline (reference sequence). The CDR3 has 16 residues. The CDR3 coding sequence is TGCAGTGCTAGTTTGGGCGGCGCGAGGGGCAATCAGCCCCAGCATTTT. Protein sequence: CSASLGGARGNQPQHF.

The genes are TRBV11-1 and TRBJ1-1; D possibly corresponds to TRBD1 (6 bases). Germline V gene sequence: CDR1 SGHAT, CDR2 FQDESV (reference sequence). The CDR3 length is 15 residues. V was pared by 1 base and J by 2 bases, with 11 bases between. Here the CDR3 reads CASSLDTRGNTEAFF. CDR3 DNA: TGTGCCAGCAGCTTAGACACCAGGGGTAACACTGAAGCTTTCTTT. The full variable domain, its missing parts supplied by reference TRBV11-1 and TRBJ1-1, is EAEVAQSPRYKITEKSQAVAFWCDPISGHATLYWYRQILGQGPELLVQFQDESVVDDSQLPKDRFSAERLKGVDSTLKIQPAELGDSAMYLCASSLDTRGNTEAFFGQGTRLTVV.

V is TRBV4-1 and J is TRBJ2-6, with TRBD1 matching over 9 bases. Germline loops: CDR1 MGHRA, CDR2 YSYEKL. The V segment lost 6 bases and the J segment 4 bases; nucleotides outside the gene matches: 7. The length of the CDR3 is 16 residues. The DNA of the CDR3 is TGCGCCAGCAGTCCCACAGGGGGCGGAGGGGCCAACGTCCTGACTTTC. This gives the protein CASSPTGGGGANVLTF.

This clone was counted a few times. The V and J genes are TRBV30 and TRBJ1-3; tentative D call: TRBD1 (6 bases). The CDR3 extends over 13 amino acids. The germline V gene has CDR1 GTSNPN and CDR2 SVGIG (reference sequence). Trimming stripped 2 bases from V and 2 bases from J, with 7 bases between. The CDR3 is CAWSKGAGNTIYF. The CDR3 coding sequence is TGTGCCTGGAGTAAGGGGGCTGGAAACACCATATATTTT.

The chain links TRBV7-2 to TRBJ1-1, with 7 nucleotides matching TRBD1. Germline trimming cut 1 base from V and 4 bases from J; bases unmatched to any gene: 9. Germline V lookup: CDR1 SGHTA, CDR2 FQGNSA. The CDR3 spans 16 residues. The CDR3 loop is CASSLGLSQGGTEAFF. Written as DNA, the CDR3 is TGTGCCAGCAGCTTAGGACTAAGTCAGGGGGGCACTGAAGCTTTCTTT. Combining the CDR3 with reference TRBV7-2 and TRBJ1-1 gives the whole variable domain GAGVSQSPSNKVTEKGKDVELRCDPISGHTALYWYRQSLGQGLEFLIYFQGNSAPDKSGLPSDRFSAERTGGSVSTLTIQRTQQEDSAVYLCASSLGLSQGGTEAFFGQGTRLTVV.

The chain employs TRBV19 and TRBJ2-7, with TRBD1 matching 9 bases. There are 14 residues in the CDR3. J was trimmed by 4 bases and V by 5 bases; bases with no gene match: 6. From germline, CDR1 is LNHDA and CDR2 SQIVND (reference sequence). CDR3 bases: TGTGCCAGTAGTGAGGGGACAGGGTGGTACGAGCAGTACTTC. Protein product: CASSEGTGWYEQYF.

V usage is TRBV7-9 and J usage is TRBJ2-5; a weak D match, TRBD2 (6 bases). The CDR3 totals 13 residues. Trimming removed 7 bases at V and 1 base at J, with 10 bases between. Germline V lookup: CDR1 SEHNR, CDR2 FQNEAQ (reference sequence). The CDR3 nucleotides are TGTGCCAGCACCGGACTATTCCAAGAGACCCAGTACTTC. It yields the protein CASTGLFQETQYF.

The chain carries TRBV23-1 and TRBJ1-4; D is uncertain. TRBV23-1 qualifies as an ORF whose function is uncertain. This CDR3 has 15 amino acids. Trimming removed 0 bases from V and 8 bases from J, with 13 bases in between. The CDR3 sequence: CASSQSPPRSEKLFF. Here the CDR3 DNA reads TGCGCCAGCAGTCAATCTCCCCCTAGAAGCGAAAAACTGTTTTTT.

Here the CDR3 reads CASSPYRDGYTF. The CDR3 DNA follows: TGTGCCAGCAGCCCCTACAGGGACGGCTACACCTTC. The chain couples TRBV7-8 to TRBJ1-2; the D gene is possibly TRBD1 (6 bases). The germline V and J ends were trimmed by 5 bases and 8 bases, with 12 bases remaining between them. This CDR3 has 12 residues. Germline CDR1 reads SGHVS; CDR2 reads FQNEAQ.

The chain combines TRBV5-6 with TRBJ1-6; TRBD1 agrees at 8 bases. V gave up 2 bases and J gave up 7 bases; unmatched junction bases: 14. Germline CDR1 and CDR2: SGHDT and YYEEEE. The CDR3 totals 18 residues. CDR3 in amino acids: CASSFWVARQGWNSPLHF. DNA for the CDR3: TGTGCCAGCAGCTTTTGGGTGGCTCGACAGGGGTGGAATTCACCCCTCCACTTT.

The rearrangement links TRBV9 to TRBJ1-1; possibly TRBD1 for D (6 bases). The germline V gene encodes CDR1 SGDLS and CDR2 YYNGEE. V was clipped by 3 bases and J by 8 bases, with 11 bases between them. The CDR3 runs 12 residues. CDR3 residues: CASSGNRAEAFF. The CDR3 DNA follows: TGTGCCAGCAGCGGCAACAGGGCCGAAGCTTTCTTT.

The chain uses TRBV10-3 and TRBJ1-2; the D gene is possibly TRBD1 (6 bases). The CDR3 is 13 amino acids. Trimming stripped 6 bases from V and 0 bases from J, with 8 bases between. Germline CDR1 is ENHRY and CDR2 is SYGVKD. As DNA, the CDR3 is TGTGCCATCAGCTGGACAGCTAACTATGGCTACACCTTC. It specifies CAISWTANYGYTF.

The gene calls are TRBV6-2 or TRBV6-3 and TRBJ2-2, with a possible D match to TRBD1 (5 bases). Trimming removed 6 bases at V and 4 bases at J, with 15 bases between. The germline V gene has CDR1 MNHEY and CDR2 SVGEGT. There are 15 residues in the CDR3. CDR3 protein: CASSLGSGFTGELFF. CDR3 bases: TGTGCCAGCAGCCTCGGTTCAGGGTTCACCGGGGAGCTGTTTTTT.

This rearrangement joins TRBV7-7 to TRBJ2-2; D might be TRBD1 (5 bases). There are 15 residues in the CDR3. Germline V gene data show CDR1 as SSHAT and CDR2 as FNYEAQ (reference sequence). The germline V and J ends were trimmed by 2 bases and 4 bases, with 11 bases remaining between them. The DNA of the CDR3 is TGTGCCAGCAGCTTAAGTCAGGGTCGCACCGGGGAGCTGTTTTTT. Amino acids: CASSLSQGRTGELFF.

This clone was counted a single time. At one of its ends the junction is not consistent with the germline gene, which may arise from a read error. The CDR3 DNA sequence: TGCGCTAGCAGCCCTAACAGGGAAGCTGACACCATATATTTT. Translating it yields CASSPNREADTIYF. This rearrangement joins TRBV4-1 to TRBJ1-3; maybe TRBD1 (6 bases). Germline V CDR1 and CDR2: MGHRA, YSYEKL. The CDR3 contains 14 residues.

This sequence joins TRBV14 and TRBJ2-7; D is possibly TRBD1 (6 bases). This CDR3 has 15 residues. The germline V gene has CDR1 SGHDN and CDR2 FVKESK. Trimming took 1 base from V and 6 from J, leaving 16 bases between them. The CDR3 spells CASSQVSGEAVEQYF. CDR3 bases: TGTGCCAGCAGCCAAGTGTCAGGGGAAGCCGTCGAGCAGTACTTC. Drawing the rest from reference TRBV14 and TRBJ2-7, the complete variable domain is EAGVTQFPSHSVIEKGQTVTLRCDPISGHDNLYWYRRVMGKEIKFLLHFVKESKQDESGMPNNRFLAERTGGTYSTLKVQPAELEDSGVYFCASSQVSGEAVEQYFGPGTRLTVT.

This clone was detected once. V and J are TRBV5-4 and TRBJ1-4; 7 bases align to TRBD1. This CDR3 has 14 amino acids. Germline CDR1 reads SGHNT; CDR2 reads YYREEE (reference sequence). Losses at the gene ends were 2 bases for V and 5 bases for J; bases not matched to a gene: 3. The CDR3 loop reads CASSFRGRNEKLFF. The CDR3 DNA follows: TGTGCCAGCAGCTTCAGGGGGAGGAATGAAAAACTGTTTTTT. Full variable domain (missing parts from reference TRBV5-4 and TRBJ1-4): ETGVTQSPTHLIKTRGQQVTLRCSSQSGHNTVSWYQQALGQGPQFIFQYYREEENGRGNFPPRFSGLQFPNYSSELNVNALELDDSALYLCASSFRGRNEKLFFGSGTQLSVL.

The chain recombines TRBV28 with TRBJ1-5; TRBD1 might be the D (5 bases). V was trimmed by 7 bases and J by 1 base, leaving 11 bases between them. From germline, CDR1 is MDHEN and CDR2 SYDVKM. This CDR3 is 14 amino acids long. The CDR3 region has the DNA TGTGCCAGCAAACCGACAGCGAGCAATCAGCCCCAGCATTTT. Its protein product is CASKPTASNQPQHF.